The T cell receptor (beta chain) described here comes from a study of T-cell memory formation after mild COVID-19. TCRdb called the 5' RACE reads again in MiXCR, with one record for every CDR3 protein. This table holds about 190,000 distinct CDR3 sequences, 10% to 13% found once. Trimming pared 8 bases from V and 2 bases from J, leaving 17 bases between. The CDR3 covers 15 residues. Germline CDR1 reads SGHTA; CDR2 reads FQGTGA. The specimen was PBMCs or a T cell subset sorted from them (not recorded which). The chain has TRBV7-3 and TRBJ2-3, with a tentative D call TRBD1 (7 bases). This receptor was obtained from a young man who had mild COVID-19 (a few samples of this study predate the infection). Cell type and time point are not known. The CDR3: CASAEGASATDTQYF. CDR3 in DNA: TGTGCCAGCGCGGAGGGGGCTAGCGCCACAGATACGCAGTATTTT.